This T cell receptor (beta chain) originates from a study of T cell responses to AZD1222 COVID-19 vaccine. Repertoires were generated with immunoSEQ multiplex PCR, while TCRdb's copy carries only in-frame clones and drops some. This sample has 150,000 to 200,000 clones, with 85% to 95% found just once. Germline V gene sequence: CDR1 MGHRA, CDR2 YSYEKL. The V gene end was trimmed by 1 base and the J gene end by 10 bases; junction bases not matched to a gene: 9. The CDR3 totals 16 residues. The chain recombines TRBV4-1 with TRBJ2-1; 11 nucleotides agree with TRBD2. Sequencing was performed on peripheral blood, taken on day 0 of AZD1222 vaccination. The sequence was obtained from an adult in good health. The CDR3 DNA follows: TGCGCCAGCAGCCAAGGGGTAGCGGGGGGGCCGATGGAGCAGTTCTTC. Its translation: CASSQGVAGGPMEQFF.